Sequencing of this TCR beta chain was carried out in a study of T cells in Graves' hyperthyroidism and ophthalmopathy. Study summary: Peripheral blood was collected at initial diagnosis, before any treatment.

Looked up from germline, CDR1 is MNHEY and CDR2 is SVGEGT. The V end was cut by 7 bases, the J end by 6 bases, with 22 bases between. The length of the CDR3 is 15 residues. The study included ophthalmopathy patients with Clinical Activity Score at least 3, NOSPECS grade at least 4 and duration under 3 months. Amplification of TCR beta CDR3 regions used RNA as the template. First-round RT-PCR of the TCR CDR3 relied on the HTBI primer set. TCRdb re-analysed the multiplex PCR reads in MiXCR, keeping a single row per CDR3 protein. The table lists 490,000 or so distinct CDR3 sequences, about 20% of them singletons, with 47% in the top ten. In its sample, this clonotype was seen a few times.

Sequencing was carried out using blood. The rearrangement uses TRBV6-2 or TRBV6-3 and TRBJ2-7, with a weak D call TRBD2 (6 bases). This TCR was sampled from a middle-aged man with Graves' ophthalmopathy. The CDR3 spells CASKGHSGEVSEQYF. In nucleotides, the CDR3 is TGTGCCAGCAAAGGACATAGCGGAGAGGTCTCCGAGCAGTACTTC.